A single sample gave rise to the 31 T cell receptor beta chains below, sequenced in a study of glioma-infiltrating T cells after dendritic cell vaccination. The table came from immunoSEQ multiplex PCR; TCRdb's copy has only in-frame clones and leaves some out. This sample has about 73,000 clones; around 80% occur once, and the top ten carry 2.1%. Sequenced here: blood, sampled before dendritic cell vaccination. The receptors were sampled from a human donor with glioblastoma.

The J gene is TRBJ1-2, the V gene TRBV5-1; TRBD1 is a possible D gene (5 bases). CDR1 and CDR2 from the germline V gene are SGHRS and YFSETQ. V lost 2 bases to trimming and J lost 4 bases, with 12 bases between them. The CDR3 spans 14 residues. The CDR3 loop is CASSFSQGSYGYTF. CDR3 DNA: TGCGCCAGCAGCTTCTCCCAGGGTTCCTATGGCTACACCTTC.

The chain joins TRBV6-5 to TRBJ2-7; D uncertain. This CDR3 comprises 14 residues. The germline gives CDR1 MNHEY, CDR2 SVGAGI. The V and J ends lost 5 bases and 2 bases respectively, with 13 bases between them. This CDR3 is CASSPAVSPYEQYF. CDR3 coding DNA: TGTGCCAGCAGTCCCGCAGTATCCCCCTACGAGCAGTACTTC.

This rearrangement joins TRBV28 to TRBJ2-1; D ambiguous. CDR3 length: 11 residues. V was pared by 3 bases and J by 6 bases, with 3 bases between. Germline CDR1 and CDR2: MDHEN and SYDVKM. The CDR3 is CASSFSNEQFF. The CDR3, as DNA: TGTGCCAGCAGTTTCAGCAATGAGCAGTTCTTC. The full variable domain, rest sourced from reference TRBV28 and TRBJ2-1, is DVKVTQSSRYLVKRTGEKVFLECVQDMDHENMFWYRQDPGLGLRLIYFSYDVKMKEKGDIPEGYSVSREKKERFSLILESASTNQTSMYLCASSFSNEQFFGPGTRLTVL.

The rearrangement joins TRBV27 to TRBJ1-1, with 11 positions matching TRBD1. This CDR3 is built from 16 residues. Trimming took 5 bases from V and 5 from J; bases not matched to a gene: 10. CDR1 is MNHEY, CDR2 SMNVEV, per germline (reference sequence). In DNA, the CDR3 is TGTGCCAGCAGTCTGGGGACAGGGGGATTGAGAACTGAAGCTTTCTTT. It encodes CASSLGTGGLRTEAFF.

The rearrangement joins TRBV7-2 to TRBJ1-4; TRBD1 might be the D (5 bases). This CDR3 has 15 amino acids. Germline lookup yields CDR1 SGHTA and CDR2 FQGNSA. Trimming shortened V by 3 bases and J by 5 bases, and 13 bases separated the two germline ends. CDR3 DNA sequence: TGTGCCAGCAGCTTCCGGGGGGAGCCGAATGAAAAACTGTTTTTT. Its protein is CASSFRGEPNEKLFF.

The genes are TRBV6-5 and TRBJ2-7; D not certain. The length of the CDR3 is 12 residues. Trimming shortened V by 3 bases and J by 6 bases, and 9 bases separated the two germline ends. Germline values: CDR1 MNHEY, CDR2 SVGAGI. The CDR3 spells CASSYTGAEQYF. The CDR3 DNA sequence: TGTGCCAGCAGTTATACTGGAGCCGAGCAGTACTTC.

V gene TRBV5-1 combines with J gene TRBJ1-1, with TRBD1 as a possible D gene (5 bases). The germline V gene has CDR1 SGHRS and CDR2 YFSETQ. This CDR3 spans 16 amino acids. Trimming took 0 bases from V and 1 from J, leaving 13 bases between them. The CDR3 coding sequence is TGCGCCAGCAGCTTGGAGGTTGCGGGGGGGAACACTGAAGCTTTCTTT. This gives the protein CASSLEVAGGNTEAFF.

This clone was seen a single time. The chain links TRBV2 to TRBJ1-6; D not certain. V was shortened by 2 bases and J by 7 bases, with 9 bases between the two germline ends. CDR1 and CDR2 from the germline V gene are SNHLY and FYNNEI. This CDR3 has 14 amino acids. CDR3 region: CASSELQANSPLHF. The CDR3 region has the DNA TGTGCCAGCAGTGAACTCCAGGCAAATTCACCCCTCCACTTT.

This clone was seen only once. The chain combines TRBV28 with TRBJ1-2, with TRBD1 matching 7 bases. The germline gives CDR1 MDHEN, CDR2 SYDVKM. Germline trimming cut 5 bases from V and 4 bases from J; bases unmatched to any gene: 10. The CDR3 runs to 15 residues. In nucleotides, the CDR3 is TGTGCCAGCAGTATAGACGAGGGACAGCCCTATGGCTACACCTTC. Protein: CASSIDEGQPYGYTF.

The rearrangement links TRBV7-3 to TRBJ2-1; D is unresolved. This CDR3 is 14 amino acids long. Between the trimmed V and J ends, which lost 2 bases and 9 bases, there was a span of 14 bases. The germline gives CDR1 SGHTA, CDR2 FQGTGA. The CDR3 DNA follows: TGTGCCAGCAGCTTATTTCCGGGTTCGGTTGAGCAGTTCTTC. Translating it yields CASSLFPGSVEQFF.

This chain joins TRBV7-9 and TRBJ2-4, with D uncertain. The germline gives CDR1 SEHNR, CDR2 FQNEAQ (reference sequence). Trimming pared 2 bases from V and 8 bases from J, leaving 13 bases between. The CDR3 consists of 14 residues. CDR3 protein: CASSLLSTRDIQYF. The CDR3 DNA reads TGTGCCAGCAGCTTATTGAGTACCCGGGACATTCAGTACTTC.

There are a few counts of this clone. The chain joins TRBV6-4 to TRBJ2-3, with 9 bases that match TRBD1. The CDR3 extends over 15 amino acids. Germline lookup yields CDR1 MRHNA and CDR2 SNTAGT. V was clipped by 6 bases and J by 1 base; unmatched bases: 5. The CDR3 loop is CASSRQGGGTDTQYF. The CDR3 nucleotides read TGTGCCAGCAGCCGACAGGGGGGGGGCACAGATACGCAGTATTTT.

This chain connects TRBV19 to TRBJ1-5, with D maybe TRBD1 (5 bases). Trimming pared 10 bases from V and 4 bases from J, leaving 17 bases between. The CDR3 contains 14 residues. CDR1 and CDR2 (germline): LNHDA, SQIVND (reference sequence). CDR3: CATTWGGGNQPQHF. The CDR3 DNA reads TGTGCCACCACGTGGGGGGGAGGGAATCAGCCCCAGCATTTT.

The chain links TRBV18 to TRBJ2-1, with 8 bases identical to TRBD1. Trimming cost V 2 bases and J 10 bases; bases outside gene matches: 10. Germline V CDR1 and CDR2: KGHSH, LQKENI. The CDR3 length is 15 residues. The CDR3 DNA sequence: TGTGCCAGCTCACCATCCCAGGGGGCGGGTCTGGAGCAGTTCTTC. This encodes CASSPSQGAGLEQFF.

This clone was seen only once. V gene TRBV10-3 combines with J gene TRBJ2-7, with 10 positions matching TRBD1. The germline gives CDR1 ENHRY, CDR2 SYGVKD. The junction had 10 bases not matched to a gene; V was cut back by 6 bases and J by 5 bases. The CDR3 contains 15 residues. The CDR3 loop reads CAIRGSGTGDHEQYF. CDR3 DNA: TGTGCCATCAGAGGATCCGGGACAGGGGATCACGAGCAGTACTTC.

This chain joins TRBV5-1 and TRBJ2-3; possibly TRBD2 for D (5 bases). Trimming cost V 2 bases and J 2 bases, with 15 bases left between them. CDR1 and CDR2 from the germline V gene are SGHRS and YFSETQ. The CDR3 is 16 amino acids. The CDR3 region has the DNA TGCGCCAGCAGCTTAAGGCCACACGGGGACACAGATACGCAGTATTTT. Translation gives CASSLRPHGDTDTQYF.

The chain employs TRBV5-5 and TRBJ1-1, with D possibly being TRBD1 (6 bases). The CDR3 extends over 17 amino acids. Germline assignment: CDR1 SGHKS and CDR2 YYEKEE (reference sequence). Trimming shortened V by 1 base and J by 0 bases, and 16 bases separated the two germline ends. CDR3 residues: CASSLPKPGHLNTEAFF. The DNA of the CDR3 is TGTGCCAGCAGCTTGCCCAAACCGGGACACCTGAACACTGAAGCTTTCTTT.

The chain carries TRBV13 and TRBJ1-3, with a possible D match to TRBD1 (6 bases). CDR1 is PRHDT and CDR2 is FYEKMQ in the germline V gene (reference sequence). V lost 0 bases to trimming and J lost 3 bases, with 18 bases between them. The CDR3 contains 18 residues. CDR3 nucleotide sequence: TGTGCCAGCAGCTTAGGAGGGACATTCTTAAGAGGTGGAAACACCATATATTTT. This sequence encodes CASSLGGTFLRGGNTIYF.

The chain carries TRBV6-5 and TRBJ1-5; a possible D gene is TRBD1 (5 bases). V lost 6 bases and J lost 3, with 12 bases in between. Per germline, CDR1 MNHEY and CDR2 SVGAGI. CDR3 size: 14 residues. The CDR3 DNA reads TGTGCCAGCAGCCGGGGCGGGACCAATCAGCCCCAGCATTTT. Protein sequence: CASSRGGTNQPQHF.

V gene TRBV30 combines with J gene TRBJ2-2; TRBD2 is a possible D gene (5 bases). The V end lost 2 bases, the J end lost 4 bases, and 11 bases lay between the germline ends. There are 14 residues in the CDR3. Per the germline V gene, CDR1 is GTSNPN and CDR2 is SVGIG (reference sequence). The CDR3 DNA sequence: TGTGCCTGGAGTAGGTTTGAGGGCACCGGGGAGCTGTTTTTT. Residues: CAWSRFEGTGELFF.

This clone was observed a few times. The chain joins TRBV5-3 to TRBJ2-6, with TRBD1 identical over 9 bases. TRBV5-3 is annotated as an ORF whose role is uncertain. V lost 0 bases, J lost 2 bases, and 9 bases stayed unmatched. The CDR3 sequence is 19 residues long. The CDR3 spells CARSLGGQGCYAGANVLTF. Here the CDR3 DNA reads TGTGCCAGAAGCTTGGGGGGACAGGGATGTTACGCTGGGGCCAACGTCCTGACTTTC.

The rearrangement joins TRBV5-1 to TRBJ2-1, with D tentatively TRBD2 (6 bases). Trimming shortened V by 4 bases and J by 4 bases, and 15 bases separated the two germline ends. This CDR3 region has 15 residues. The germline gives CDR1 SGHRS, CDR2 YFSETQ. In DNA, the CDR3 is TGCGCCAGCAGCACCTGGCCTAGCGCTTACAATGAGCAGTTCTTC. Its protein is CASSTWPSAYNEQFF.

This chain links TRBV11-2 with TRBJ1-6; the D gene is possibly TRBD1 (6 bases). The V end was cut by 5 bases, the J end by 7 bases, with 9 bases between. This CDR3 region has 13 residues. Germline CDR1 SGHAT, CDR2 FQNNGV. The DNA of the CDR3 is TGTGCCAGCAGCGGGACACTGAATTCACCCCTCCACTTT. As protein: CASSGTLNSPLHF.

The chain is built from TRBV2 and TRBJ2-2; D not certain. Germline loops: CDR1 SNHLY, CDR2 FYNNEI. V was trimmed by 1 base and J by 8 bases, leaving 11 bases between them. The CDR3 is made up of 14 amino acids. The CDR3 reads CASSEEVVVGELFF. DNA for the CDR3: TGTGCCAGCAGTGAAGAAGTAGTTGTTGGGGAGCTGTTTTTT.

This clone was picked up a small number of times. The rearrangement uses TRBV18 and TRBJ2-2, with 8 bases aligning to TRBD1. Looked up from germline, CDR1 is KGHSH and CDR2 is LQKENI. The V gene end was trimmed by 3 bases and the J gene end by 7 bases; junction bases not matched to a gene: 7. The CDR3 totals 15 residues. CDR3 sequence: CASSPYTGGDGELFF. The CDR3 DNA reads TGTGCCAGCTCACCCTATACAGGGGGTGACGGGGAGCTGTTTTTT.

The CDR3 loop reads CASSLEWGQVNEQFF. CDR3 DNA sequence: TGCGCCAGCAGCTTGGAGTGGGGGCAAGTCAATGAGCAGTTCTTC. The rearrangement uses TRBV5-1 and TRBJ2-1; possibly TRBD1 for D (6 bases). The germline CDR1 and CDR2 sequences are SGHRS and YFSETQ. Deletions cut 0 bases from V and 6 bases from J, with 13 bases between. The CDR3 is made up of 15 amino acids.

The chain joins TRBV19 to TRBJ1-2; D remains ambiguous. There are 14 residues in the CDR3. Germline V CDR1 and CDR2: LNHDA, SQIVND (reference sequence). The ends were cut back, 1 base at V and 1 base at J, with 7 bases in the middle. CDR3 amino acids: CASSIAGYNYGYTF. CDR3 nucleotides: TGTGCCAGTAGTATAGCAGGATATAACTATGGCTACACCTTC.

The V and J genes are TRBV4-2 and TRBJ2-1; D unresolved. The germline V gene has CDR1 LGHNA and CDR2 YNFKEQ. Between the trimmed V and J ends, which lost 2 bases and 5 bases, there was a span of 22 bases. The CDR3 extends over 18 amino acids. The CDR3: CASSQKPHGGGPHNEQFF. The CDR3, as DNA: TGTGCCAGCAGCCAAAAGCCCCATGGCGGCGGTCCTCACAATGAGCAGTTCTTC.

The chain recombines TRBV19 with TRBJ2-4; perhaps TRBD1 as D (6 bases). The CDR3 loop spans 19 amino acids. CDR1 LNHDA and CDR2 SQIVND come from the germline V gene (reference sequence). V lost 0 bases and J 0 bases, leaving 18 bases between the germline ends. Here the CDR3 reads CASSIEVGQGKLAKNIQYF. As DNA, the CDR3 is TGTGCCAGTAGTATAGAGGTGGGGCAGGGGAAACTAGCCAAAAACATTCAGTACTTC.

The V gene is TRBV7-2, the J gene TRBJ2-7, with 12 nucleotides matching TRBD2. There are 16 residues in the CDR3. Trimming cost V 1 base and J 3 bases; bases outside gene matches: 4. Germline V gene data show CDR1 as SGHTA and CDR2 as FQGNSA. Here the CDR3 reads CASSLGLAGGYYEQYF. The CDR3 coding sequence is TGTGCCAGCAGCTTAGGCCTAGCGGGGGGGTACTACGAGCAGTACTTC.

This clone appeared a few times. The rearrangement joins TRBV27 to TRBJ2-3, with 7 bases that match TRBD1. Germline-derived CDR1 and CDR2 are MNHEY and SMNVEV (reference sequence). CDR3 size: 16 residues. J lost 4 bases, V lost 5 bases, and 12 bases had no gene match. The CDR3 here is CASSTHSGDSADTQYF. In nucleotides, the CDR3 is TGTGCCAGCAGTACCCACTCCGGGGACAGCGCAGATACGCAGTATTTT.